Listed here are 19 T cell receptor beta chains from one sample, sequenced in a study of blood T cell repertoires in COVID-19. TCRdb's table, derived via immunoSEQ multiplex PCR, lists solely in-frame clones and lacks some. The sample holds more than 110,000 clones, almost 85% seen once. The material sequenced was PBMCs or T cells enriched from blood (not recorded which). These receptors came from a man aged 40-55 years with acute COVID-19.

The V call is TRBV5-4, the J call TRBJ2-1; tentatively, D is TRBD2 (5 bases). Germline CDR1 SGHNT, CDR2 YYREEE (reference sequence). The CDR3 length is 12 residues. V was shortened by 4 bases and J by 7 bases, with 9 bases between the two germline ends. The CDR3 bases are TGTGCCAGCAGCCGAACTAGAAATGAGCAGTTCTTC. Protein product: CASSRTRNEQFF.

The gene calls are TRBV18 and TRBJ1-2; a possible D gene is TRBD1 (5 bases). The V and J ends lost 4 bases and 4 bases respectively, with 13 bases between them. CDR1 and CDR2 from the germline V gene are KGHSH and LQKENI. CDR3 length: 14 residues. The CDR3 sequence: CASSLPTVLYGYTF. The CDR3 DNA is TGTGCCAGCTCACTACCGACAGTACTCTATGGCTACACCTTC.

This clone was detected once. V gene TRBV5-1 combines with J gene TRBJ2-1; 9 bases are shared with TRBD2. Germline trimming cut 0 bases from V and 9 bases from J; bases unmatched to any gene: 7. The germline V gene encodes CDR1 SGHRS and CDR2 YFSETQ. The CDR3 has 15 amino acids. The CDR3 DNA reads TGCGCCAGCAGCTTGGGGGGGACTAGCCAGCGTGAGCAGTTCTTC. It codes for CASSLGGTSQREQFF. The entire variable domain, with the rest obtained from reference TRBV5-1 and TRBJ2-1, is as follows: KAGVTQTPRYLIKTRGQQVTLSCSPISGHRSVSWYQQTPGQGLQFLFEYFSETQRNKGNFPGRFSGRQFSNSRSEMNVSTLELGDSALYLCASSLGGTSQREQFFGPGTRLTVL.

This clone has a single count. The chain uses TRBV9 and TRBJ2-1; 9 bases align to TRBD2. Germline CDR1 is SGDLS and CDR2 is YYNGEE. CDR3 length: 18 residues. V lost 7 bases to trimming and J lost 0 bases; unmatched junction nucleotides: 14. The CDR3, as DNA: TGTGCCAGCGGATCCAGACTAGCGGATTTCCGCTCCTACAATGAGCAGTTCTTC. It specifies CASGSRLADFRSYNEQFF.

This clone was seen a single time. V is TRBV4-1 and J is TRBJ1-5; D is uncertain. The CDR3 covers 17 residues. Germline assignment: CDR1 MGHRA and CDR2 YSYEKL. The ends were cut back, 0 bases at V and 1 base at J, with 13 bases in the middle. The CDR3 sequence: CASSQDHPGPSNQPQHF. The CDR3 nucleotides read TGCGCCAGCAGCCAAGATCACCCGGGTCCAAGCAATCAGCCCCAGCATTTT.

The chain uses TRBV19 and TRBJ1-5; 7 bases fit TRBD1. V gave up 4 bases and J gave up 6 bases; unmatched junction bases: 6. Germline CDR1 is LNHDA and CDR2 is SQIVND (reference sequence). CDR3 length: 14 residues. As DNA, the CDR3 is TGTGCCAGTAGTACCCCACAGGGGCGTCAGCCCCAGCATTTT. Amino acid sequence: CASSTPQGRQPQHF.

The chain links TRBV19 to TRBJ2-7; unclear D gene. V shed 5 bases and J shed 1 base, with 21 bases lying between them. Germline CDR1 LNHDA, CDR2 SQIVND (reference sequence). CDR3 size: 17 residues. CDR3 DNA: TGTGCCAGTAGTGTGCCCAGCGATAGTTATACTTCCTACGAGCAGTACTTC. Amino acids: CASSVPSDSYTSYEQYF.

The chain recombines TRBV7-8 with TRBJ2-2; a weak D match, TRBD1 (7 bases). Trimming pared 2 bases from V and 4 bases from J, leaving 26 bases between. From germline, CDR1 is SGHVS and CDR2 FQNEAQ. The CDR3 is 20 amino acids. The CDR3 here is CASSLFGTVLVGSRTGELFF. CDR3 bases: TGTGCCAGCAGCTTATTCGGGACAGTATTGGTCGGGAGCCGCACCGGGGAGCTGTTTTTT.

Regarding this clone: One junction end disagrees with the germline gene, perhaps due to a read error. This rearrangement joins TRBV7-2 to TRBJ1-5; D gene ambiguous. The CDR3 consists of 15 residues. Germline V gene lookup returns CDR1 SGHTA and CDR2 FQGNSA. This CDR3 is CASSLGLDSYQPQHF. The DNA for the CDR3 is TGTGCCAGCAGCTTAGGTCTGGATAGCTATCAGCCCCAGCATTTT.

V is TRBV12-5 and J is TRBJ1-3, with D perhaps TRBD1 (5 bases). The V and J ends lost 0 bases and 5 bases respectively, with 17 bases between them. From germline, CDR1 is LGHNT and CDR2 FRNRAP. The CDR3 runs to 17 residues. This CDR3 reads CASGLVLGGLPRNTIYF. CDR3 bases: TGTGCTAGTGGTTTGGTACTGGGGGGACTACCTAGAAACACCATATATTTT.

This chain joins TRBV5-1 and TRBJ2-7, with TRBD1 as a possible D gene (7 bases). V lost 0 bases, J lost 5 bases, and 15 bases lay in between. CDR3 length: 15 residues. Germline V CDR1 and CDR2: SGHRS, YFSETQ. This CDR3 reads CASSLGVADRNEQYF. CDR3 DNA sequence: TGCGCCAGCAGCTTGGGAGTAGCGGACAGGAACGAGCAGTACTTC.

This clone was counted many times. V is TRBV7-9 and J is TRBJ2-1, with 7 bases fitting TRBD1. The CDR3 runs 16 residues. Germline CDR1 and CDR2: SEHNR and FQNEAQ (reference sequence). J gave up 7 bases and V 0 bases, and 9 bases lay outside the gene matches. The DNA of the CDR3 is TGTGCCAGCAGCTTAGCAGGAGAGGGGGCTCGGAATGAGCAGTTCTTC. The encoded protein is CASSLAGEGARNEQFF.

The chain employs TRBV11-2 and TRBJ1-1; TRBD1 is a possible D gene (5 bases). The V end lost 5 bases, the J end lost 4 bases, and 20 bases lay between the germline ends. Germline CDR1 is SGHAT and CDR2 is FQNNGV. This CDR3 region has 16 residues. CDR3 sequence (DNA): TGTGCCAGCAGCCAGAGGACACGATCGGTCGGCACTGAAGCTTTCTTT. This gives the protein CASSQRTRSVGTEAFF.

This clone was seen a few times. The rearrangement joins TRBV7-2 to TRBJ2-3; weak D call: TRBD2 (7 bases). The germline CDR1 and CDR2 sequences are SGHTA and FQGNSA. V was pared by 5 bases and J by 3 bases, with 12 bases between. The CDR3 contains 14 residues. The CDR3 nucleotides are TGTGCCAGCAGCCCACAGGGAGGGACAGATACGCAGTATTTT. Translation: CASSPQGGTDTQYF.

The V and J genes are TRBV4-3 and TRBJ2-7; D is unclear. Per germline, CDR1 LGHNA and CDR2 YSLEER. The CDR3 loop spans 18 amino acids. Trimming pared 1 base from V and 4 bases from J, leaving 23 bases between. For the CDR3, the DNA is TGCGCCAGCAGCCAAGCCCTACCCAGAGTCGCCGGCAGGTACGAGCAGTACTTC. Its protein is CASSQALPRVAGRYEQYF.

This chain uses TRBV27 with TRBJ2-3; D might be TRBD2 (6 bases). This CDR3 is built from 12 residues. Trimming stripped 6 bases from V and 6 bases from J, with 10 bases between. Germline CDR1 and CDR2: MNHEY and SMNVEV (reference sequence). CDR3 loop: CASSPGRDTQYF. As DNA, the CDR3 is TGTGCCAGCAGCCCTGGGAGGGATACGCAGTATTTT.

The chain joins TRBV14 to TRBJ2-1; no firm D call. The ends were cut back, 4 bases at V and 4 bases at J, with 11 bases in the middle. Germline CDR1 is SGHDN and CDR2 is FVKESK. CDR3 size: 14 residues. The CDR3 region has the DNA TGTGCCAGCAGCCCCTTCGTAGATTACAATGAGCAGTTCTTC. It translates to CASSPFVDYNEQFF.

This clone appeared a few times. This chain connects TRBV6-1 to TRBJ2-3; 11 bases are a match to TRBD2. Germline assignment: CDR1 MNHNS and CDR2 SASEGT. V lost 2 bases, J lost 4 bases, and 2 bases stayed unmatched. There are 15 residues in the CDR3. CDR3 region: CASSELAGGPDTQYF. DNA of the CDR3: TGTGCCAGCAGTGAATTAGCGGGGGGGCCAGATACGCAGTATTTT.

The V and J genes are TRBV6-5 and TRBJ2-3, with D possibly TRBD2 on 6 matching bases. Germline V gives CDR1 MNHEY, CDR2 SVGAGI. The CDR3 is 16 amino acids. V was clipped by 0 bases and J by 1 base, with 11 bases between them. Here the CDR3 reads CASSYSREVGTDTQYF. The CDR3 coding sequence is TGTGCCAGCAGTTACTCGAGGGAGGTTGGCACAGATACGCAGTATTTT.